Listed here are 7 T cell receptor beta chains from one sample, sequenced in a study of OX40 agonist ivuxolimab in advanced cancers. Using immunoSEQ multiplex PCR, the repertoire was profiled, and TCRdb retains in-frame clones only, with some absent. This sample carries about 61,000 clones, 92% of them seen once, and the ten largest clones take about a quarter. This sample comprised CD4+ or CD8+ T cells sorted from blood, obtained in a trial of the OX40 agonist ivuxolimab. These receptors were obtained from an adult with an advanced solid tumor such as melanoma, head and neck, liver or kidney cancer.

The rearrangement joins TRBV9 to TRBJ2-1; D is uncertain. The CDR3 contains 13 residues. Between the trimmed V and J ends, which lost 4 bases and 8 bases, there was a span of 13 bases. The germline CDR1 and CDR2 sequences are SGDLS and YYNGEE. The CDR3 DNA sequence: TGTGCCAGCAGCCCCCCAGCGACTGATGAGCAGTTCTTC. Encoded protein: CASSPPATDEQFF.

V gene TRBV11-2 combines with J gene TRBJ2-3; either TRBD1 or TRBD2 may supply D (5 bases each). This CDR3 has 13 amino acids. Per germline, CDR1 SGHAT and CDR2 FQNNGV. Trimming removed 5 bases at V and 4 bases at J, with 10 bases between. The CDR3 protein is CASSQWDADTQYF. The CDR3, as DNA: TGTGCCAGCAGCCAGTGGGACGCAGATACGCAGTATTTT.

The chain couples TRBV7-9 to TRBJ2-1; D is perhaps TRBD2 (5 bases). CDR3 length equals 13 residues. CDR1 is SEHNR, CDR2 FQNEAQ, per germline (reference sequence). V gave up 1 base and J gave up 12 bases, with 13 bases separating them. The CDR3 spells CASSLGGEGWQFF. CDR3 nucleotide sequence: TGTGCCAGCAGCTTAGGAGGAGAGGGTTGGCAGTTCTTC. The full variable domain, its missing parts supplied by reference TRBV7-9 and TRBJ2-1, is DTGVSQNPRHKITKRGQNVTFRCDPISEHNRLYWYRQTLGQGPEFLTYFQNEAQLEKSRLLSDRFSAERPKGSFSTLEIQRTEQGDSAMYLCASSLGGEGWQFFGPGTRLTVL.

This rearrangement joins TRBV28 to TRBJ2-7; 12 nucleotides line up with TRBD1. Germline CDR1 and CDR2: MDHEN and SYDVKM. J was trimmed by 4 bases and V by 3 bases; bases with no gene match: 4. CDR3 size: 15 residues. CDR3 region: CASSLLGQGAYEQYF. DNA for the CDR3: TGTGCCAGCAGTTTGTTGGGACAGGGGGCTTACGAGCAGTACTTC.

The CDR3: CASSLAGNNYNEQFF. The CDR3 DNA reads TGTGCCAGCAGCTTAGCGGGGAATAACTACAATGAGCAGTTCTTC. The J gene is TRBJ2-1, the V gene TRBV13; tentative D call: TRBD2 (5 bases). V was shortened by 1 base and J by 3 bases, with 10 bases between the two germline ends. This CDR3 contains 15 residues. Germline V gene data show CDR1 as PRHDT and CDR2 as FYEKMQ (reference sequence). The variable domain in full, with the rest retrieved from reference TRBV13 and TRBJ2-1, is AAGVIQSPRHLIKEKRETATLKCYPIPRHDTVYWYQQGPGQDPQFLISFYEKMQSDKGSIPDRFSAQQFSDYHSELNMSSLELGDSALYFCASSLAGNNYNEQFFGPGTRLTVL.

V gene TRBV7-9 combines with J gene TRBJ2-1; 11 nucleotides agree with TRBD2. The CDR3 totals 16 residues. Trimming took 4 bases from V and 4 from J; bases not matched to a gene: 6. The germline CDR1 and CDR2 sequences are SEHNR and FQNEAQ (reference sequence). The CDR3 region is CASSSTTSGGYNEQFF. DNA for the CDR3: TGTGCCAGCAGCTCTACCACTAGCGGGGGATACAATGAGCAGTTCTTC.

The chain carries TRBV28 and TRBJ2-3, with 11 bases aligning to TRBD2. Germline CDR1 is MDHEN and CDR2 is SYDVKM. V dropped 2 bases and J dropped 2; count of bases not matched to a gene: 3. The CDR3 covers 16 residues. In DNA, the CDR3 is TGTGCCAGCAGTTTAGGGACTAGCGGATACACAGATACGCAGTATTTT. This translates into CASSLGTSGYTDTQYF. Together with reference TRBV28 and TRBJ2-3, the CDR3 gives the full variable domain: DVKVTQSSRYLVKRTGEKVFLECVQDMDHENMFWYRQDPGLGLRLIYFSYDVKMKEKGDIPEGYSVSREKKERFSLILESASTNQTSMYLCASSLGTSGYTDTQYFGPGTRLTVL.